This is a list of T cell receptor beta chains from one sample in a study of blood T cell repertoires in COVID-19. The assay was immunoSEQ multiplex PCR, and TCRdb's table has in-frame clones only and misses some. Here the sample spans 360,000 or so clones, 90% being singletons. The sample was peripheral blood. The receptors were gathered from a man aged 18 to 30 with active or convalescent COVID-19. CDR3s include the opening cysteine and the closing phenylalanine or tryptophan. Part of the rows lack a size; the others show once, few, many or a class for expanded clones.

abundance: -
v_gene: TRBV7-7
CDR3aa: CASSQGVVGLTDTQYF

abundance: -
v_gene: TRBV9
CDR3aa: CASSAGLSLSTDTQYF

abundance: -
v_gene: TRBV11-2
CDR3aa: CASSWGGEYSNQPQHF

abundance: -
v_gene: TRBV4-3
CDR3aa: CASSQDRAGYTFKQYF

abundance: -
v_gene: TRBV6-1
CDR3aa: CASSEGLAGTDTQYF

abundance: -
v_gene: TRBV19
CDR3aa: CASSNQLAGLATDTQYF

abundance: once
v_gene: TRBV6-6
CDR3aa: CASSYGARSYQPQHF

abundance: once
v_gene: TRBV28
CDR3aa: CASSRTGAAGGANVLTF

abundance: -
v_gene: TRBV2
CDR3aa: CASSSGRKGSNQPQHF

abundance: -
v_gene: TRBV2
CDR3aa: CASSERGVYNEQFF

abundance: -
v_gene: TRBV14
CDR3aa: CASSQTVARPLAGELFF

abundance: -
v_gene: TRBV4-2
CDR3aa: CASSQEAAVGGYTF

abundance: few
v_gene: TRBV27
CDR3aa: CASSLQPTARNEQFF

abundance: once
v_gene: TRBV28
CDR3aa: CASRGTPGLAGRSTDTQYF

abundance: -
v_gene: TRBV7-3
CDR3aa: CASSPTGRGSTDTQYF

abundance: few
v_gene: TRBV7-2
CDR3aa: CASSSVPGINEKLFF